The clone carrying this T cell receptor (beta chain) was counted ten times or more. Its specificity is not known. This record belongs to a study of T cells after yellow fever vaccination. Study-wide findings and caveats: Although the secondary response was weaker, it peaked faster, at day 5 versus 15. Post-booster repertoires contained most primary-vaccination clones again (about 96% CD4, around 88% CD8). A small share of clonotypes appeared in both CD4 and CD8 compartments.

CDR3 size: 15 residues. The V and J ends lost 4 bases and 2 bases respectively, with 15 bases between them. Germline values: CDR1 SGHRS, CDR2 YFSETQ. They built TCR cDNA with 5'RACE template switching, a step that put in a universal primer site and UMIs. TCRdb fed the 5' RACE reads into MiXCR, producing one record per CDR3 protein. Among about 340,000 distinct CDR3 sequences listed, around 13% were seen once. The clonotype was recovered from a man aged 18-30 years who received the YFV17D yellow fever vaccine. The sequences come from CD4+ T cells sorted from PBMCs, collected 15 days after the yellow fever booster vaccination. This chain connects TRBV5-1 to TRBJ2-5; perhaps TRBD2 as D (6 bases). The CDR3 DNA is TGCGCCAGCAGCCCCGGGGCGGAGGGGCAAGAGACCCAGTACTTC. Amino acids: CASSPGAEGQETQYF.